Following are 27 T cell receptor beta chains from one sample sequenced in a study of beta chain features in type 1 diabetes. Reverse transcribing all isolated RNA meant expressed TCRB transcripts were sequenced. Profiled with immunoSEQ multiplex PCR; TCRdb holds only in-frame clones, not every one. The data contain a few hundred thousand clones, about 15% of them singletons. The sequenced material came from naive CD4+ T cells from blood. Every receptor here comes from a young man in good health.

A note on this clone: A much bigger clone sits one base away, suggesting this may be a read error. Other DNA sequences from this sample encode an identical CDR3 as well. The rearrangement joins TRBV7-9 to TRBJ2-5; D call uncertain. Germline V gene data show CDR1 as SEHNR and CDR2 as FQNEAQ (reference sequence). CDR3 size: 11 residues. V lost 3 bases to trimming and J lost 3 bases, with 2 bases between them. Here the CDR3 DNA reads TGTGCCAGCAGCTTTAAAGAGACCCAGTACTTC. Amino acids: CASSFKETQYF.

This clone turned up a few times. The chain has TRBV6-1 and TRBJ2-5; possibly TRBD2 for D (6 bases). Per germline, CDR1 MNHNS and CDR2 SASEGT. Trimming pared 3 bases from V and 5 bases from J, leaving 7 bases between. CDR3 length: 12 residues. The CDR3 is CASSDGGETQYF. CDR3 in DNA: TGTGCCAGCAGTGATGGGGGGGAGACCCAGTACTTC.

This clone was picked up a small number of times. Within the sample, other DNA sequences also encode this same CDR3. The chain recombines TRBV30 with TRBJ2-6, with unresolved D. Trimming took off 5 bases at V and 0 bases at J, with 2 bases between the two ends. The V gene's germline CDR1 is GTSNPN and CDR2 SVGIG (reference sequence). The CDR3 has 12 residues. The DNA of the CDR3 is TGTGCCTGGGCCTCTGGGGCCAACGTCCTGACTTTC. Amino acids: CAWASGANVLTF.

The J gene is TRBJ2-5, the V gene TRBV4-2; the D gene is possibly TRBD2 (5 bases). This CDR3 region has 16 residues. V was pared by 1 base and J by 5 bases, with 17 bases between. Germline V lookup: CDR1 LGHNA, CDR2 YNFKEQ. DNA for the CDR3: TGTGCCAGCAGCCAAGGCGTGGCTAGCAGGAAGGAGACCCAGTACTTC. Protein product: CASSQGVASRKETQYF.

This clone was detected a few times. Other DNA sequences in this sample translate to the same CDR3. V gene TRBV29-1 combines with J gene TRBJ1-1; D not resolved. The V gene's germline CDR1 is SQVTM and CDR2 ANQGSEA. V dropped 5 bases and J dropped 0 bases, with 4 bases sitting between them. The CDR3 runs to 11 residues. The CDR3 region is CSVLVNTEAFF. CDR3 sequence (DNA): TGCAGCGTTCTGGTGAACACTGAAGCTTTCTTT.

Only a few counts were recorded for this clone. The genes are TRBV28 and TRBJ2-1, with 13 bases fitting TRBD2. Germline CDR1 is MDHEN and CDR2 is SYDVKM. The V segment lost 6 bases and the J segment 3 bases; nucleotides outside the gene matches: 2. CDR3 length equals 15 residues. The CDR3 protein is CASRGLAGRYNEQFF. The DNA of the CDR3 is TGTGCCAGCAGGGGACTAGCGGGACGCTACAATGAGCAGTTCTTC.

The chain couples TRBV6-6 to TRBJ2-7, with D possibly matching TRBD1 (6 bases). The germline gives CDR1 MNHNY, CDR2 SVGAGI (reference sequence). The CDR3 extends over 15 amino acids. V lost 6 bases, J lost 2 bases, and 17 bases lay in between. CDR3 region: CASSPGTRGAYEQYF. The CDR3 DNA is TGTGCCAGCAGCCCAGGGACAAGGGGAGCCTACGAGCAGTACTTC.

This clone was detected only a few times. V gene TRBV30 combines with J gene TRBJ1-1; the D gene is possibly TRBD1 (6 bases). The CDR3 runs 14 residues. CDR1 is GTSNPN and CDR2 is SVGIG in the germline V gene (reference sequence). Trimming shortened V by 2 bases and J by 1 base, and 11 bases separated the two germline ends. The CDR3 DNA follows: TGTGCCTGGAGTCGGGGAGGGGGGAACACTGAAGCTTTCTTT. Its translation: CAWSRGGGNTEAFF.

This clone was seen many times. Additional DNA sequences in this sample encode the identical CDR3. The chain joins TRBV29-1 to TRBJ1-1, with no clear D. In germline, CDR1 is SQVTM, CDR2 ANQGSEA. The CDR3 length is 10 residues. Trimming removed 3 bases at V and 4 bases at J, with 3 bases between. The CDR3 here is CSVEGTEAFF. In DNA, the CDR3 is TGCAGCGTTGAGGGCACTGAAGCTTTCTTT.

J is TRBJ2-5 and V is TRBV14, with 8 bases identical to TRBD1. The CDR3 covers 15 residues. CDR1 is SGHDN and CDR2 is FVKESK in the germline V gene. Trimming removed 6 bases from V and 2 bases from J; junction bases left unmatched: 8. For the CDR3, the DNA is TGTGCCAGCAGACAGACAGGGGCAAATCAAGAGACCCAGTACTTC. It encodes CASRQTGANQETQYF.

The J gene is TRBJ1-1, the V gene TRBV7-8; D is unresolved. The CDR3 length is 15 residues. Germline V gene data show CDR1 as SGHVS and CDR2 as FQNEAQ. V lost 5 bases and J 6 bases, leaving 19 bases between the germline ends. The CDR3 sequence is CASSEGHGPRAEAFF. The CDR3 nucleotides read TGTGCCAGCAGCGAAGGGCACGGGCCCCGCGCTGAAGCTTTCTTT.

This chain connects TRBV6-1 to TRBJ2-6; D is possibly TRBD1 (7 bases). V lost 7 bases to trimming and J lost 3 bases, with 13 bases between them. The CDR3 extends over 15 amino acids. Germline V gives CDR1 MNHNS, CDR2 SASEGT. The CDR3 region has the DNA TGTGCCAGCACCGGCCAGGGGGGTGGGGCCAACGTCCTGACTTTC. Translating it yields CASTGQGGGANVLTF.

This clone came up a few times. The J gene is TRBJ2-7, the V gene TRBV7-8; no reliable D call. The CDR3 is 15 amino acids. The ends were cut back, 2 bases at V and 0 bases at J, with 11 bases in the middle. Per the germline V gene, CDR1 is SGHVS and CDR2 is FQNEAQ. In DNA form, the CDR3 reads TGTGCCAGCAGCTTAATTCACCTCGCCTCCTACGAGCAGTACGTC. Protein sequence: CASSLIHLASYEQYV.

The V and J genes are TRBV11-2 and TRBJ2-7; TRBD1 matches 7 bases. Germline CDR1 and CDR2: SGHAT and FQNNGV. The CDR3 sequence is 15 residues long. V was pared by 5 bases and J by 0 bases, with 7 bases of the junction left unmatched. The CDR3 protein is CASSTSGTVSYEQYF. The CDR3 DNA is TGTGCCAGCAGCACGTCCGGGACAGTCTCCTACGAGCAGTACTTC.

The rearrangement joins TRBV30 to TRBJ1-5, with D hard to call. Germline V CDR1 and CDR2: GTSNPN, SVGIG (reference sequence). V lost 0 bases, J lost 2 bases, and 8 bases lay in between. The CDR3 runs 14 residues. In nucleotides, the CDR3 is TGTGCCTGGAGTGTATTAGGGCGCAATCAGCCCCAGCATTTT. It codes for CAWSVLGRNQPQHF.

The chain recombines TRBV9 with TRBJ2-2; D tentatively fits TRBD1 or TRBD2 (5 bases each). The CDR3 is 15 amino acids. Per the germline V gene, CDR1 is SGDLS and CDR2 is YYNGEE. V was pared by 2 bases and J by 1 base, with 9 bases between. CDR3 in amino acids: CASSVGTVNTGELFF. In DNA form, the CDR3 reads TGTGCCAGCAGCGTCGGGACGGTGAACACCGGGGAGCTGTTTTTT.

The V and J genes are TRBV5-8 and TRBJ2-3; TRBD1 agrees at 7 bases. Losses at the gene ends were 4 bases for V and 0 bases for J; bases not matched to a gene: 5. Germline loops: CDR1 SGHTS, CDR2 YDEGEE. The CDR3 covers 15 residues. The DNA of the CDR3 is TGTGCCAGCAGCCTAGGGACAGCTAGCACAGATACGCAGTATTTT. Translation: CASSLGTASTDTQYF. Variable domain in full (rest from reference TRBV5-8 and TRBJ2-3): EAGVTQSPTHLIKTRGQQATLRCSPISGHTSVYWYQQALGLGLQFLLWYDEGEERNRGNFPPRFSGRQFPNYSSELNVNALELEDSALYLCASSLGTASTDTQYFGPGTRLTVL.

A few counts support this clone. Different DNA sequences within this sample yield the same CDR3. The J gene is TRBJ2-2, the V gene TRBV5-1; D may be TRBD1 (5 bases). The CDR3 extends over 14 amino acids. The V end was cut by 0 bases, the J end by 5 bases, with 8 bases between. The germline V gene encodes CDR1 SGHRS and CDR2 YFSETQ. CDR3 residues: CASSLVAGTGELFF. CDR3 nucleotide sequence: TGCGCCAGCAGCTTGGTTGCAGGGACCGGGGAGCTGTTTTTT.

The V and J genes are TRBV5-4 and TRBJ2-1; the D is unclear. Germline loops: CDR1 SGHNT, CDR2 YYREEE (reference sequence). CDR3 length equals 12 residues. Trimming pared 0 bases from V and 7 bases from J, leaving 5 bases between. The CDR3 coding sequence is TGTGCCAGCAGCTTGGGGTCTAATGAGCAGTTCTTC. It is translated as CASSLGSNEQFF.

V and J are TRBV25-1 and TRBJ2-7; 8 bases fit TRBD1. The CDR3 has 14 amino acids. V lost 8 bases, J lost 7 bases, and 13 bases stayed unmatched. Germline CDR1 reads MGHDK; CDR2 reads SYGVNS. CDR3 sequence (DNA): TGTGCCAGCGGCCTGACAGGGGCTTTACGGGAGCAGTACTTC. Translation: CASGLTGALREQYF.

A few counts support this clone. The CDR3 here is CASSWGTGLNTEAFF. CDR3 sequence (DNA): TGTGCCAGCAGCTGGGGGACAGGACTGAACACTGAAGCTTTCTTT. V is TRBV5-4 and J is TRBJ1-1, with 8 bases identical to TRBD1. The V segment lost 3 bases and the J segment 0 bases; nucleotides outside the gene matches: 4. This CDR3 spans 15 amino acids. Per the germline V gene, CDR1 is SGHNT and CDR2 is YYREEE (reference sequence).

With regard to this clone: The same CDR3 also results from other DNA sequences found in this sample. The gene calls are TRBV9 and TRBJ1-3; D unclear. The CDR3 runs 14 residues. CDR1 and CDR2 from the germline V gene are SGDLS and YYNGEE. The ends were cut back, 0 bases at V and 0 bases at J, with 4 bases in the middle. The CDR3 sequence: CASSVGVSGNTIYF. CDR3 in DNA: TGTGCCAGCAGCGTAGGCGTCTCTGGAAACACCATATATTTT.

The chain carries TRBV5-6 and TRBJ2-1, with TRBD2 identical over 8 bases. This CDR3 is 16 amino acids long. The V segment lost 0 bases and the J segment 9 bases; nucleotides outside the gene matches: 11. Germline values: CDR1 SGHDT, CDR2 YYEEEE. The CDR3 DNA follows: TGTGCCAGCAGCTTGGCTGGCTCGGGAGGGAGGGGTGAGCAGTTCTTC. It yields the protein CASSLAGSGGRGEQFF.

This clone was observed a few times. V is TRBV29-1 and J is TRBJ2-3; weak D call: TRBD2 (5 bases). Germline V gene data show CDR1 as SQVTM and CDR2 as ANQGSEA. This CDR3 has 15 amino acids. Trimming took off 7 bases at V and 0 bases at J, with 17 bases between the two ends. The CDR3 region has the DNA TGCAGCGCTGGATTAGCGCGCTCTAGCACAGATACGCAGTATTTT. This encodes CSAGLARSSTDTQYF.

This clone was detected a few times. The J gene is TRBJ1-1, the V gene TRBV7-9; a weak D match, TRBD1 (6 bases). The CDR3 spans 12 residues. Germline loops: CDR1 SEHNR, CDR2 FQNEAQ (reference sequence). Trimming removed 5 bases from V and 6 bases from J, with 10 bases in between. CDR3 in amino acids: CASSTGFPEAFF. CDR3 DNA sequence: TGTGCCAGCAGCACAGGGTTCCCTGAAGCTTTCTTT. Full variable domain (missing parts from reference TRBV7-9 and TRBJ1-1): DTGVSQNPRHKITKRGQNVTFRCDPISEHNRLYWYRQTLGQGPEFLTYFQNEAQLEKSRLLSDRFSAERPKGSFSTLEIQRTEQGDSAMYLCASSTGFPEAFFGQGTRLTVV.

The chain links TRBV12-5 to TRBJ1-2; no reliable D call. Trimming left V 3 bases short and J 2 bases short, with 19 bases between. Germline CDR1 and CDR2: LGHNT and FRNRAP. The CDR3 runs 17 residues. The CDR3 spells CASGFSPYTGTNYGYTF. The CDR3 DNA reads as TGTGCTAGTGGTTTCTCACCATACACGGGTACAAACTATGGCTACACCTTC.

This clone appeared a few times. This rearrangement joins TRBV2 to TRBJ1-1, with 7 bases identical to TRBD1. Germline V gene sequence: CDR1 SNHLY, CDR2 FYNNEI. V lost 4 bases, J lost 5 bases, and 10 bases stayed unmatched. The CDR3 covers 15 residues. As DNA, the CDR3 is TGTGCCAGCAGTGTAGAGTACAGGGGAAGGACTGAAGCTTTCTTT. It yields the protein CASSVEYRGRTEAFF. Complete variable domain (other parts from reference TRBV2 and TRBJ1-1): EPEVTQTPSHQVTQMGQEVILRCVPISNHLYFYWYRQILGQKVEFLVSFYNNEISEKSEIFDDQFSVERPDGSNFTLKIRSTKLEDSAMYFCASSVEYRGRTEAFFGQGTRLTVV.